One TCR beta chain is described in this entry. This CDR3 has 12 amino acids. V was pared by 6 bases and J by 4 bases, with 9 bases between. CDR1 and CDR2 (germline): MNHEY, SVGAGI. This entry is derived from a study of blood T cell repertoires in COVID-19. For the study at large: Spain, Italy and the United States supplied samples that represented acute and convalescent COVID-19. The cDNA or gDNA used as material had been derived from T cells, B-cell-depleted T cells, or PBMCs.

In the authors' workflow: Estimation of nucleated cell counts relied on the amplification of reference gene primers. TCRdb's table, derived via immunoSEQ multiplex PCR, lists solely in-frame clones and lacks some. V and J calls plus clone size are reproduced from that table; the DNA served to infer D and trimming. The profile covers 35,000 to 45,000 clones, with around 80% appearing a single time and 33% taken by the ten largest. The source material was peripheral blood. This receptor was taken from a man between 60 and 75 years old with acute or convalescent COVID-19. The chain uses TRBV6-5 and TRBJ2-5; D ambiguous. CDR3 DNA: TGTGCCAGCAGCTCATTACTAGAGACCCAGTACTTC. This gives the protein CASSSLLETQYF.